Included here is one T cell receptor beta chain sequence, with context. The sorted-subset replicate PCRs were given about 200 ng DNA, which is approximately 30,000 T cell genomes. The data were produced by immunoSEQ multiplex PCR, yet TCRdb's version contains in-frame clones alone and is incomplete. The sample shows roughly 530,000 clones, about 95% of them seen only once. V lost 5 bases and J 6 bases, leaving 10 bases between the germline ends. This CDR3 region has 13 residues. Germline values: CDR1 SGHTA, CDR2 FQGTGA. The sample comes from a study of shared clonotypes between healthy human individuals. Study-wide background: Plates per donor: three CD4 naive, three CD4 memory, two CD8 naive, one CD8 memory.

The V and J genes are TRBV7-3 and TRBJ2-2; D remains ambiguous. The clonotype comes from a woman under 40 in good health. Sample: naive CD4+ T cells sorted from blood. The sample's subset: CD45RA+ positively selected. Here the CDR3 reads CASSAHPSGELFF. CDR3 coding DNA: TGTGCCAGCAGCGCCCACCCGTCCGGGGAGCTGTTTTTT.